The rows below give T cell receptor beta chains drawn from one sample of a study of blood T cells in healthy people across ages. TCRdb ran MiXCR on the 5' RACE reads and lists one entry per CDR3 protein. The data show roughly 640,000 distinct CDR3 sequences, roughly 30% seen once. The specimen was blood. The receptors were sampled from a woman of 80 years or more in good health. Both conserved end residues are part of each CDR3. A D gene is named only where the DNA matches it firmly. A clone size is listed for some rows: how often the clone was seen (once, few, many), or a class if it is expanded.

V gene	clone size	J gene	D gene	CDR3 protein	CDR3 DNA
TRBV24-1	NA	TRBJ2-1	TRBD1	CATSEAGTGLHEQFF	TGTGCCACCAGTGAAGCCGGGACAGGGTTGCATGAGCAGTTCTTC
TRBV5-1	NA	TRBJ1-1	TRBD1	CASSLAEDRAGGTEAFF	TGCGCCAGCAGCTTGGCGGAGGACAGGGCGGGCGGCACTGAAGCTTTCTTT
TRBV6-1	NA	TRBJ1-1	NA	CASREDRLGTEAFF	TGTGCCAGCAGAGAAGACAGGTTGGGCACTGAAGCTTTCTTT
TRBV12-3/TRBV12-4	NA	TRBJ1-2	TRBD1	CASSEPGTGNYGYTF	TGTGCCAGCAGTGAACCAGGGACAGGGAACTATGGCTACACCTTC
TRBV15	many	TRBJ2-7	NA	CATSPSPGREQYF	TGTGCCACCAGCCCTAGTCCCGGACGGGAGCAGTACTTC
TRBV3-1	NA	TRBJ2-5	NA	CASSQAPLQETQYF	TGTGCCAGCAGCCAAGCCCCGTTACAAGAGACCCAGTACTTC
TRBV18	NA	TRBJ1-5	NA	CASSPPNRNQPQHF	TGTGCCAGCTCACCACCTAACCGTAATCAGCCCCAGCATTTT
TRBV20-1	NA	TRBJ2-3	TRBD2	CSARGGLAGRKDTQYF	TGCAGTGCTAGAGGCGGACTAGCGGGCCGAAAAGATACGCAGTATTTT
TRBV10-2	NA	TRBJ2-1	NA	CASSVAGTKNNEQFF	TGCGCCAGCAGTGTGGCCGGGACCAAGAACAATGAGCAGTTCTTC
TRBV6-2/TRBV6-3	many	TRBJ2-1	TRBD2	CASRKLAGGHNEQFF	TGTGCCAGCAGGAAACTAGCGGGGGGGCACAATGAGCAGTTCTTC
TRBV9	NA	TRBJ1-1	NA	CASSPTLTATEAFF	TGTGCCAGCAGCCCCACTCTGACAGCAACTGAAGCTTTCTTT
TRBV6-1	once	TRBJ2-7	NA	CASERNNEQYF	TGTGCCTCTGAGAGGAACAATGAGCAGTACTTC
TRBV7-9	NA	TRBJ2-3	TRBD1	CASSYPGQGHTDTQYF	TGTGCCAGCAGCTACCCCGGACAGGGCCACACAGATACGCAGTATTTT
TRBV12-3/TRBV12-4	NA	TRBJ1-4	NA	CASSVRGATNEKLFF	TGTGCCAGCAGCGTCCGTGGAGCAACTAATGAAAAACTGTTTTTT
TRBV12-3/TRBV12-4	many	TRBJ2-3	TRBD2	CASSFISGSTDTQYF	TGTGCCAGCAGTTTTATTAGCGGGAGCACAGATACGCAGTATTTT
TRBV28	once	TRBJ2-1	TRBD2	CASSLPSGGLVSYNEQFF	TGTGCCAGCAGCTTACCTAGCGGGGGGCTCGTCTCCTACAATGAGCAGTTCTTC
TRBV20-1	NA	TRBJ2-7	NA	CSARPPPRGAEGDYEQYF	TGCAGTGCTAGACCTCCCCCAAGGGGGGCGGAAGGGGACTACGAGCAGTACTTC
TRBV5-1	few	TRBJ2-7	NA	CASSYFPITRVSNNEQYF	TGCGCCAGCAGCTATTTCCCCATAACCCGGGTTAGTAACAATGAGCAGTACTTC
TRBV7-2	NA	TRBJ2-3	NA	CASSLAFRGGTDTQYF	TGTGCCAGCAGCTTAGCCTTCAGGGGGGGAACAGATACGCAGTATTTT
TRBV7-7	NA	TRBJ2-1	TRBD2	CASSGVHNEQFF	TGTGCTAGCAGCGGGGTCCACAATGAGCAGTTCTTC
TRBV7-8	few	TRBJ2-7	TRBD1	CASSLGIGGTYEQYF	TGTGCCAGCAGCTTAGGGATAGGGGGCACGTACGAGCAGTACTTC
TRBV19	NA	TRBJ1-1	NA	CASSRRAGNTEAFF	TGTGCCAGTAGTAGGAGGGCTGGGAACACTGAAGCTTTCTTT
TRBV9	many	TRBJ2-7	TRBD2	CASSPGPGGSFSYEQYF	TGTGCCAGCAGCCCCGGGCCGGGAGGTTCCTTCTCCTACGAGCAGTACTTC
TRBV29-1	many	TRBJ2-7	TRBD1	CSVRTGSSYEQYF	TGCAGCGTCAGGACAGGGAGCTCCTACGAGCAGTACTTC
TRBV7-6	many	TRBJ2-1	TRBD2	CASSLSLQRGYNEQFF	TGTGCCAGCAGCTTAAGCCTCCAGCGGGGCTACAATGAGCAGTTCTTC
TRBV7-2	medium-sized	TRBJ2-3	NA	CASSRTDTQYF	TGTGCCAGCAGCCGCACAGATACGCAGTATTTT
TRBV10-2	NA	TRBJ1-5	NA	CASSEFGQGRGQPQHF	TGCGCCAGCAGTGAATTTGGGCAGGGGAGAGGACAGCCCCAGCATTTT
TRBV18	NA	TRBJ2-2	NA	CASSPNKNTGELFF	TGTGCCAGCTCACCGAACAAGAACACCGGGGAGCTGTTTTTT
TRBV7-2	many	TRBJ2-7	TRBD2	CASSLVSSGGLSYEQYF	TGTGCCAGCAGCTTAGTCTCTAGCGGGGGCCTCTCCTACGAGCAGTACTTC
TRBV18	many	TRBJ2-7	NA	CASSPPGDGREQYF	TGTGCCAGCTCACCACCCGGGGACGGGAGAGAGCAGTACTTC
TRBV7-2	many	TRBJ2-1	NA	CASSYGSAGVRDEQFF	TGTGCCAGCAGCTATGGTTCAGCAGGGGTTCGTGATGAGCAGTTCTTC
TRBV18	NA	TRBJ1-6	NA	CASSPPSGSSPLHF	TGTGCCAGCTCACCACCTTCAGGGTCCTCACCCCTCCACTTT
TRBV6-1	many	TRBJ1-2	NA	CASSELTGRGYGYTF	TGTGCCAGCAGTGAATTAACAGGAAGGGGATATGGCTACACCTTC
TRBV2	NA	TRBJ1-1	TRBD1	CASSRNRGLTEAFF	TGTGCCAGCAGTCGTAATAGGGGGCTGACCGAAGCTTTCTTT
TRBV27	NA	TRBJ2-5	NA	CASNRDAEETQYF	TGTGCCAGCAACCGGGACGCCGAAGAGACCCAGTACTTC
TRBV30	NA	TRBJ1-1	NA	CAWDTGSGAEAFF	TGTGCCTGGGACACAGGGTCTGGAGCTGAAGCTTTCTTT
TRBV30	NA	TRBJ2-3	TRBD2	CAWSVPGTSGTDTQYF	TGTGCCTGGAGTGTACCGGGGACTAGCGGCACAGATACGCAGTATTTT
TRBV10-3	many	TRBJ1-2	NA	CAIKGQGSNYGYTF	TGTGCCATCAAAGGGCAGGGGTCTAACTATGGCTACACCTTC
TRBV10-3	NA	TRBJ2-7	TRBD2	CAISTGGHEQYF	TGTGCCATCAGTACGGGAGGTCACGAGCAGTACTTC
TRBV4-1	NA	TRBJ2-2	NA	CASSRTTGTGELFF	TGCGCCAGCAGCCGAACCACAGGGACCGGGGAGCTGTTTTTT
TRBV10-3	many	TRBJ2-1	NA	CAISVGPVQQGHEQFF	TGTGCCATCAGTGTAGGCCCGGTGCAACAAGGCCATGAGCAGTTCTTC
TRBV7-9	few	TRBJ1-4	NA	CASSSQGGEKRFF	TGTGCCAGCAGCTCACAGGGAGGTGAAAAACGGTTTTTT
TRBV28	NA	TRBJ1-3	NA	CASSTGSGNTIYF	TGTGCCAGCAGCACAGGCTCTGGAAACACCATATATTTT
TRBV6-6	many	TRBJ1-6	NA	CASSPFRGGNSPLHF	TGTGCCAGCAGCCCCTTTCGGGGTGGCAATTCACCCCTCCACTTT
TRBV28	NA	TRBJ1-6	NA	CASSLSIHNSPLHF	TGTGCCAGCAGTTTATCGATCCATAATTCACCCCTCCACTTT
TRBV29-1	many	TRBJ1-2	TRBD1	CSVQQGTNYGYTF	TGCAGCGTCCAACAGGGGACTAACTATGGCTACACCTTC
TRBV20-1	NA	TRBJ2-7	TRBD1	CSARSGQTYEQYF	TGCAGTGCTAGATCGGGACAGACCTACGAGCAGTACTTC
TRBV3-1	NA	TRBJ1-1	NA	CASSQLRTTEAFF	TGTGCCAGCAGCCAACTGAGAACTACTGAAGCTTTCTTT
TRBV6-5	once	TRBJ1-2	NA	CASSSQGSAFGYTF	TGTGCCAGCAGTTCTCAGGGCAGTGCCTTCGGCTACACCTTC
TRBV6-2/TRBV6-3	few	TRBJ1-5	NA	CASSYGGINQPQHF	TGTGCCAGCAGTTACGGGGGCATTAATCAGCCCCAGCATTTT
TRBV16	NA	TRBJ2-1	NA	CASSPRTAELDEQFF	TGTGCCAGCAGCCCAAGGACGGCCGAGTTAGATGAGCAGTTCTTC
TRBV10-3	many	TRBJ1-4	NA	CAISESRDGNEKLFF	TGTGCCATCAGTGAGTCCAGGGACGGGAATGAAAAACTGTTTTTT
TRBV29-1	many	TRBJ1-2	TRBD1	CSVRPGTGYYTF	TGCAGCGTGCGTCCCGGGACAGGGTACTACACCTTC
TRBV7-6	many	TRBJ1-5	TRBD1	CASSARTGSNQPQHF	TGTGCCAGCAGCGCGCGGACAGGTAGCAATCAGCCCCAGCATTTT
TRBV27	NA	TRBJ1-1	TRBD1	CASSSQGAFTEAFF	TGTGCCAGCAGTTCCCAGGGGGCGTTCACTGAAGCTTTCTTT